Listed below are T cell receptor beta chains from one sample, sequenced in a study of CD8 T cells in ankylosing spondylitis. TCRdb called the 5' RACE reads again in MiXCR, with one record for every CDR3 protein. The sample has some 150,000 distinct CDR3 sequences, under 45% seen once. Sample: synovial fluid, either unsorted or a sorted T cell fraction (not recorded which). These receptors were taken from a male donor with ankylosing spondylitis. Both conserved end residues are part of each CDR3. D genes are given only for firm matches. A row's size may be missing; if present it is once, few, many or a size class.

abundance: medium-sized; v_gene: TRBV12-3/TRBV12-4; j_gene: TRBJ2-5; d_gene: TRBD2; CDR3aa: CASSPAGGMGHETQYF; CDR3nt: TGTGCCAGCAGTCCCGCGGGGGGGATGGGACACGAGACCCAGTACTTC
abundance: .; v_gene: TRBV6-6; j_gene: TRBJ2-7; d_gene: .; CDR3aa: CASSYKRSYEQYF; CDR3nt: TGTGCCAGCAGTTACAAGCGCTCCTACGAGCAGTACTTC
abundance: .; v_gene: TRBV5-1; j_gene: TRBJ2-7; d_gene: .; CDR3aa: CASSSGGGTPYEQYF; CDR3nt: TGCGCCAGCAGCTCAGGCGGCGGAACCCCCTACGAGCAGTACTTC
abundance: few; v_gene: TRBV7-2; j_gene: TRBJ1-1; d_gene: .; CDR3aa: CASSLTSGPGAEAFF; CDR3nt: TGTGCCAGCAGCTTAACATCGGGGCCCGGCGCTGAAGCTTTCTTT
abundance: .; v_gene: TRBV18; j_gene: TRBJ1-1; d_gene: .; CDR3aa: CASSPFRGFHRMMTNTEAFF; CDR3nt: TGTGCCAGCTCACCTTTCAGGGGTTTCCATCGAATGATGACAAACACTGAAGCTTTCTTT
abundance: few; v_gene: TRBV4-3; j_gene: TRBJ2-5; d_gene: TRBD1; CDR3aa: CASSQRTGVGSETQYF; CDR3nt: TGCGCCAGCAGCCAAAGAACAGGGGTCGGATCGGAGACCCAGTACTTC
abundance: few; v_gene: TRBV10-3; j_gene: TRBJ2-1; d_gene: TRBD2; CDR3aa: CATGDELAGVFYNEQFF; CDR3nt: TGTGCCACGGGGGATGAATTAGCGGGAGTCTTCTACAATGAGCAGTTCTTC
abundance: .; v_gene: TRBV4-1; j_gene: TRBJ2-7; d_gene: .; CDR3aa: CASSQVPVRSYEQYF; CDR3nt: TGCGCCAGCAGCCAAGTCCCCGTGCGCTCCTACGAGCAGTACTTC
abundance: few; v_gene: TRBV7-9; j_gene: TRBJ1-4; d_gene: .; CDR3aa: CASSLVGNFQEKLFF; CDR3nt: TGTGCCAGCAGCTTAGTGGGGAATTTCCAAGAAAAACTGTTTTTT
abundance: few; v_gene: TRBV24-1; j_gene: TRBJ2-1; d_gene: .; CDR3aa: CATQGHSYNEQFF; CDR3nt: TGTGCCACCCAAGGACACAGCTACAATGAGCAGTTCTTC
abundance: .; v_gene: TRBV10-3; j_gene: TRBJ1-6; d_gene: .; CDR3aa: CAISESGLLKSPLHF; CDR3nt: TGTGCCATCAGTGAGTCGGGCCTTCTGAAGTCACCCCTCCACTTT
abundance: few; v_gene: TRBV7-9; j_gene: TRBJ2-1; d_gene: TRBD1; CDR3aa: CASSPGQGSYNEQFF; CDR3nt: TGTGCCAGCAGCCCCGGACAGGGATCCTACAATGAGCAGTTCTTC
abundance: .; v_gene: TRBV27; j_gene: TRBJ1-2; d_gene: TRBD1; CDR3aa: CASSSYRGYNYGYTF; CDR3nt: TGTGCCAGCAGTTCGTACAGGGGGTACAACTATGGCTACACCTTC
abundance: few; v_gene: TRBV7-2; j_gene: TRBJ2-7; d_gene: TRBD2; CDR3aa: CASSSPTSHISYEQYF; CDR3nt: TGTGCCAGCAGCTCCCCGACTAGCCACATCTCCTACGAGCAGTACTTC
abundance: .; v_gene: TRBV12-3/TRBV12-4; j_gene: TRBJ2-2; d_gene: .; CDR3aa: CASSLFGMRELFF; CDR3nt: TGTGCCAGCAGTTTATTTGGGATGCGGGAGCTGTTTTTT
abundance: .; v_gene: TRBV20-1; j_gene: TRBJ2-1; d_gene: TRBD2; CDR3aa: CSARLLAGGRSYNEQFF; CDR3nt: TGCAGTGCTAGATTACTAGCGGGGGGGCGCTCCTACAATGAGCAGTTCTTC
abundance: .; v_gene: TRBV3-1; j_gene: TRBJ2-3; d_gene: .; CDR3aa: CASSSQGYTDTQYF; CDR3nt: TGTGCCAGCAGCTCTCAGGGATACACAGATACGCAGTATTTT
abundance: .; v_gene: TRBV6-4; j_gene: TRBJ2-3; d_gene: TRBD2; CDR3aa: CASSEASGSTNTQYF; CDR3nt: TGTGCCAGCTCGGAGGCTAGCGGGAGTACGAATACGCAGTATTTT
abundance: few; v_gene: TRBV28; j_gene: TRBJ1-6; d_gene: TRBD1; CDR3aa: CASSETGFYNSPLHF; CDR3nt: TGTGCCAGCAGTGAGACAGGGTTCTATAATTCACCCCTCCACTTT
abundance: few; v_gene: TRBV13; j_gene: TRBJ2-3; d_gene: .; CDR3aa: CASSFWVSSTDTQYF; CDR3nt: TGTGCCAGCAGCTTCTGGGTATCTAGCACAGATACGCAGTATTTT
abundance: .; v_gene: TRBV7-9; j_gene: TRBJ1-2; d_gene: .; CDR3aa: CASSRRRRRYGYTF; CDR3nt: TGTGCCAGCAGCCGTCGACGGAGACGGTATGGCTACACCTTC
abundance: few; v_gene: TRBV5-1; j_gene: TRBJ2-3; d_gene: .; CDR3aa: CASSLTAAPTDTQYF; CDR3nt: TGCGCCAGCAGCTTGACAGCGGCCCCCACAGATACGCAGTATTTT
abundance: few; v_gene: TRBV6-1; j_gene: TRBJ2-1; d_gene: .; CDR3aa: CASSHLTRTIATVNEQFF; CDR3nt: TGTGCCAGCAGTCATCTGACTAGGACGATTGCTACTGTCAATGAGCAGTTCTTC
abundance: .; v_gene: TRBV7-6; j_gene: TRBJ2-1; d_gene: TRBD2; CDR3aa: CASSLVASGNNEQFF; CDR3nt: TGTGCCAGCAGCTTAGTGGCTAGCGGGAACAATGAGCAGTTCTTC
abundance: .; v_gene: TRBV20-1; j_gene: TRBJ1-2; d_gene: TRBD1; CDR3aa: CSARASGQGDFYGYTF; CDR3nt: TGCAGTGCTAGAGCATCCGGACAGGGGGATTTCTATGGCTACACCTTC
abundance: few; v_gene: TRBV12-3/TRBV12-4; j_gene: TRBJ2-3; d_gene: .; CDR3aa: CASSSRVFTDTQYF; CDR3nt: TGTGCCAGCAGTTCTCGGGTTTTCACAGATACGCAGTATTTT
abundance: many; v_gene: TRBV20-1; j_gene: TRBJ2-7; d_gene: .; CDR3aa: CSARSLDYTFYEQYF; CDR3nt: TGCAGTGCTAGATCCCTGGACTACACCTTCTACGAGCAGTACTTC
abundance: few; v_gene: TRBV12-3/TRBV12-4; j_gene: TRBJ2-1; d_gene: TRBD1; CDR3aa: CASSTHRTGGTYNEQFF; CDR3nt: TGTGCCAGCAGTACTCATCGGACAGGGGGTACCTACAATGAGCAGTTCTTC
abundance: few; v_gene: TRBV29-1; j_gene: TRBJ1-2; d_gene: .; CDR3aa: CSVEEWAGPYGYTF; CDR3nt: TGCAGCGTTGAAGAGTGGGCAGGGCCCTATGGCTACACCTTC